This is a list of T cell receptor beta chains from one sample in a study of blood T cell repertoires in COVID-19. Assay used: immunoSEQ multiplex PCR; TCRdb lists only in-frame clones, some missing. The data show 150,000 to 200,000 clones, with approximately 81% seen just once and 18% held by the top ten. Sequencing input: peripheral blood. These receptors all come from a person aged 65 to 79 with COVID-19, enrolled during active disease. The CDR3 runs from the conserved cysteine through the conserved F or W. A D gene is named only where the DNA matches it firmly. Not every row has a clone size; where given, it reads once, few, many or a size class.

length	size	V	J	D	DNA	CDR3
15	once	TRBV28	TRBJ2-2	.	TGTGCCAGCAGTACGGGACACCGCAACACCGGGGAGCTGTTTTTT	CASSTGHRNTGELFF
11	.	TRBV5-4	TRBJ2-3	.	TGTGCCAGCAGCATAACAGATACGCAGTATTTT	CASSITDTQYF
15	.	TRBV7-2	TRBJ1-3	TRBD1	TGTGCCAGCAGCTTCGGACAGGGGTCTGGAAACACCATATATTTT	CASSFGQGSGNTIYF
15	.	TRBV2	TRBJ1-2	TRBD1	TGTGCCAGCAGTCAAGAACAGGGGGCAGACTATGGCTACACCTTC	CASSQEQGADYGYTF
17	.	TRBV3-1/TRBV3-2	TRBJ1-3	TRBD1	TGTGCCAGCAGCTACGGGACAGGGGACAACTCTGGAAACACCATATATTTT	CASSYGTGDNSGNTIYF
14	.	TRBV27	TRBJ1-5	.	TGTGCCAGCAGTTGGGGGGGAGGCAATCAGCCCCAGCATTTT	CASSWGGGNQPQHF
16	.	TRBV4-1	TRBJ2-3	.	TGCGCCAGCAGCGATGTAGCACCCGCCTTCACAGATACGCAGTATTTT	CASSDVAPAFTDTQYF
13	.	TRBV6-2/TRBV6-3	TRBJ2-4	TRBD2	TGTGCCAGCAGTCCAAGCGGGGGGAACATTCAGTACTTC	CASSPSGGNIQYF
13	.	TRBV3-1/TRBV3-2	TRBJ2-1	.	TGTGCCAGCAGCCAGCAGGCTTACAATGAGCAGTTCTTC	CASSQQAYNEQFF
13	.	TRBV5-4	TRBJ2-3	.	TGTGCCAGCAGCTTGTTAGCGACAGATACGCAGTATTTT	CASSLLATDTQYF
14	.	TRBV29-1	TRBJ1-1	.	TGCAGCGTTGAGTTGAGATCGGTCGACACTGAAGCTTTCTTT	CSVELRSVDTEAFF
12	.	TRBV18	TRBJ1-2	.	TGTGCCAGCTCACGACCCACAGATGGCTACACCTTC	CASSRPTDGYTF
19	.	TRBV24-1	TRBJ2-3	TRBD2	TGTGCCACCAGTGATCTTACTAGCGGGGGGGCCGGGGATACAGATACGCAGTATTTT	CATSDLTSGGAGDTDTQYF
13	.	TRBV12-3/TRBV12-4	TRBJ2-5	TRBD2	TGTGCCAGCAGATCCTCGGGGGGAGAGACCCAGTACTTC	CASRSSGGETQYF
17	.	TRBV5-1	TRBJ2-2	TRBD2	TGCGCCAGCAGGGTACTAGCGGGAGTTACGAACACCGGGGAGCTGTTTTTT	CASRVLAGVTNTGELFF
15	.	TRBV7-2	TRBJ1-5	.	TGTGCCAGCAGCTTATTGGGGGGATACAATCAGCCCCAGCATTTT	CASSLLGGYNQPQHF
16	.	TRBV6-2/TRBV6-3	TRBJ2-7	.	TGTGCCAGCAGTTCGACACCACAGGGAATACTATACGAGCAGTACTTC	CASSSTPQGILYEQYF
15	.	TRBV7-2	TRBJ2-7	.	TGTGCCAGCAGCTTAGCGACAGGACCGAACTACGAGCAGTACTTC	CASSLATGPNYEQYF
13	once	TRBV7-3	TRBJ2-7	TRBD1	TGTGCCAGCTCACGGGACAGGGCATCCGAGCAGTACTTC	CASSRDRASEQYF
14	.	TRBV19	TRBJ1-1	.	TGTGCCAGTAGTATAGGCGGCCAGGGGACTGAAGCTTTCTTT	CASSIGGQGTEAFF
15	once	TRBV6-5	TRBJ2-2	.	TGTGCCAGCAGTTACTCAACTAGCTGGGGCGGGGAGCTGTTTTTT	CASSYSTSWGGELFF
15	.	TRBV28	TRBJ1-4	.	TGTGCCAGCAGAAAGCGGACAGCCCTAAATGAAAAACTGTTTTTT	CASRKRTALNEKLFF
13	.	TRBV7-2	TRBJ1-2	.	TGTGCCAGCAGCCTAGGGGCGACCTATGGCTACACCTTC	CASSLGATYGYTF
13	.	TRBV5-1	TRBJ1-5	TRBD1	TGCGCCAGCGGCTCGACAGGGGGACAGCCCCAGCATTTT	CASGSTGGQPQHF
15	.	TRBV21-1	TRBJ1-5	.	TGTGCCAGCAGCAAACCGGCTCCGAGGGATCAGCCCCAGCATTTT	CASSKPAPRDQPQHF
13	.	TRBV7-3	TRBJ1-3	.	TGTGCCAGCAGCTTAGCGGCTGGAAACACCATATATTTT	CASSLAAGNTIYF
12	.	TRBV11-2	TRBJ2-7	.	TGTGCCAGCAGCTCCCAGGGGAGCGAGCAGTACTTC	CASSSQGSEQYF
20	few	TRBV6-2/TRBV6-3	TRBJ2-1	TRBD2	TGTGCCAGCAGCAGCATTCTAGCGGGGGGCCGCGGGCAAATTTACAATGAGCAGTTCTTC	CASSSILAGGRGQIYNEQFF
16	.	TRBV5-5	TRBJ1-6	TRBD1	TGTGCCAGCAGCTTTCAAGAGGGACAGATTAATTCACCCCTCCACTTT	CASSFQEGQINSPLHF